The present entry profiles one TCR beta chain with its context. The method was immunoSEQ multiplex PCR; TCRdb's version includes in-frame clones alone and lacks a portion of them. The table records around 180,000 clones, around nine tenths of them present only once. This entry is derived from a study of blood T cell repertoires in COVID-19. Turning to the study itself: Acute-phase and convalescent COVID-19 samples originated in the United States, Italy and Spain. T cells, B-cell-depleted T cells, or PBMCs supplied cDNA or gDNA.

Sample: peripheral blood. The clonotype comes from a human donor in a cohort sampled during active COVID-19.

This CDR3 reads CASRDRVTGNTIYF. CDR3 DNA: TGTGCCAGCAGGGACAGGGTTACTGGAAACACCATATATTTT. This chain joins TRBV2 and TRBJ1-3; 8 positions match TRBD1. Germline CDR1 SNHLY, CDR2 FYNNEI. After removal of 6 bases from V and 2 bases from J, the junction contained 3 bases not matched to a gene. The CDR3 extends over 14 amino acids. Complete variable domain (other parts from reference TRBV2 and TRBJ1-3): EPEVTQTPSHQVTQMGQEVILRCVPISNHLYFYWYRQILGQKVEFLVSFYNNEISEKSEIFDDQFSVERPDGSNFTLKIRSTKLEDSAMYFCASRDRVTGNTIYFGEGSWLTVV.